The 18 T cell receptor beta chains below all came from one sample that was sequenced in a study of regulatory T cells in long-lasting Graves disease. Time point defined: newly diagnosed GD, antithyroid drugs for less than 3 months. Scientists built the TCR library using RNA that was extracted from PBMCs. Both iRepertoire HTBI primers and Arm-PCR of CDR3 regions were used to build the TCR beta libraries. In TCRdb, the multiplex PCR reads were re-called with MiXCR into one record per CDR3 protein. The sample holds about 620,000 distinct CDR3 sequences, around 17% seen once. The data also belong to a second study, concerning T cells in Graves' hyperthyroidism and ophthalmopathy.

The sample here was peripheral blood mononuclear cells (PBMCs), taken at new diagnosis, from a patient treated with antithyroid drugs. The receptors derive from a woman aged 25 to 39 with Graves disease.

In its sample, this clonotype was seen many times. The chain recombines TRBV15 with TRBJ1-3; weak D call: TRBD1 (5 bases). The CDR3 extends over 14 amino acids. Germline V gives CDR1 LNHNV, CDR2 YYDKDF (reference sequence). V was trimmed by 3 bases and J by 0 bases, leaving 6 bases between them. CDR3 sequence reads: CATSRDISGNTIYF. As DNA, the CDR3 is TGTGCCACCAGCAGGGACATCTCTGGAAACACCATATATTTT.

This clonotype was picked up many times. CDR3 protein: CAISEPGLAGSLADTQYF. The CDR3 region has the DNA TGTGCCATCAGTGAGCCGGGACTAGCGGGGTCTCTTGCAGATACGCAGTATTTT. The chain carries TRBV10-3 and TRBJ2-3, with 13 bases aligning to TRBD2. Unmatched junction bases numbered 9, after V lost 2 bases and J lost 4 bases. The CDR3 is made up of 18 amino acids. Germline V lookup: CDR1 ENHRY, CDR2 SYGVKD.

For this clonotype: This may be a read error, as it is one base from a much larger clone. The chain has TRBV6-5 and TRBJ1-1, with 7 bases matching TRBD1. CDR1 MNHEY and CDR2 SVGAGI come from the germline V gene. The J segment lost 1 base and the V segment lost 4 bases, leaving 9 bases of the junction unmatched. The CDR3 totals 16 residues. CDR3 sequence (DNA): TGTGCCAGCAGTTTAGTAGGGGGCAGGACGAACACTGAAGCTTTCTTT. This gives the protein CASSLVGGRTNTEAFF.

This chain links TRBV6-1 with TRBJ2-7, with D tentatively TRBD1 (5 bases). V gave up 0 bases and J gave up 2 bases, with 8 bases separating them. CDR1 is MNHNS, CDR2 SASEGT, per germline. CDR3 size: 14 residues. The CDR3 DNA sequence: TGTGCCAGCAGTGAAGCGGGGCGCGCCTACGAGCAGTACTTC. As protein: CASSEAGRAYEQYF.

This clonotype was observed a handful of times. The chain recombines TRBV28 with TRBJ2-7, with D tentatively TRBD1 (5 bases). This CDR3 has 14 amino acids. V lost 6 bases and J 3 bases, leaving 15 bases between the germline ends. Germline assignment: CDR1 MDHEN and CDR2 SYDVKM. CDR3 protein: CASRKDTGNYEQYF. The CDR3 coding sequence is TGTGCCAGCAGAAAGGACACCGGTAACTACGAGCAGTACTTC.

In this sample, this clonotype turned up a few times. The rearrangement links TRBV28 to TRBJ1-2; TRBD1 might be the D (6 bases). Germline loops: CDR1 MDHEN, CDR2 SYDVKM. The CDR3 covers 17 residues. V shed 4 bases and J shed 4 bases, with 22 bases lying between them. CDR3 residues: CASSSPPPGVLVYGYTF. The CDR3 DNA sequence: TGTGCCAGCAGTTCTCCCCCCCCAGGGGTGCTGGTCTATGGCTACACCTTC.

Note on this clonotype: Since a much larger clone is just one base distant, this may be a read error. The V call is TRBV7-9, the J call TRBJ1-2; tentatively, D is TRBD1 (5 bases). CDR3 size: 15 residues. From germline, CDR1 is SEHNR and CDR2 FQNEAQ (reference sequence). Trimming pared 5 bases from V and 4 bases from J, leaving 17 bases between. In DNA, the CDR3 is TGTGCCAGCAGCCAGACTGGTGGGGACGGCTATGGCTACACCTTC. Its translation: CASSQTGGDGYGYTF.

This clonotype appeared once. The CDR3 ends on some other residue instead of the conserved phenylalanine or tryptophan, so this is likely a read error. This sequence joins TRBV28 and TRBJ2-7; tentative D call: TRBD1 (5 bases). The ends were cut back, 6 bases at V and 4 bases at J, with 10 bases in the middle. This CDR3 spans 12 amino acids. Germline CDR1 is MDHEN and CDR2 is SYDVKM. CDR3 DNA sequence: TGTGCCAGCAGCCCCGCAGGGTACGAGCAGTACCTC. It encodes CASSPAGYEQYL.

There are many counts of this clonotype. The chain has TRBV12-3 or TRBV12-4 and TRBJ1-1; D call uncertain. Trimming took 7 bases from V and 1 from J, leaving 10 bases between them. CDR3 length: 13 amino acids. The CDR3, as DNA: TGTGCCAGCACCCTGGGCAGGAACACTGAAGCTTTCTTT. Translating it yields CASTLGRNTEAFF.

Concerning this clonotype: A clone one base away is much larger, so this may be a read error. This rearrangement joins TRBV11-2 to TRBJ2-1, with unresolved D. Germline V gene data show CDR1 as SGHAT and CDR2 as FQNNGV. CDR3 length: 12 amino acids. CDR3 in amino acids: CASNLLIDEQFF. CDR3 DNA: TGTGCCAGCAACTTATTAATCGATGAGCAGTTCTTC.

This clonotype was seen at least ten times. The rearrangement links TRBV12-3 or TRBV12-4 to TRBJ1-4; D perhaps matches TRBD1 (5 bases). CDR3 length: 16 amino acids. V was shortened by 0 bases and J by 8 bases, with 16 bases between the two germline ends. Here the CDR3 DNA reads TGTGCCAGCAGTTTAGCGAGGAGGGGTGTAGGGGAAAAACTGTTTTTT. Its translation: CASSLARRGVGEKLFF.

This clonotype was seen at least ten times. This sequence joins TRBV28 and TRBJ1-1; tentative D call: TRBD1 (6 bases). V lost 6 bases, J lost 1 base, and 9 bases lay in between. Germline assignment: CDR1 MDHEN and CDR2 SYDVKM. The CDR3 consists of 13 residues. CDR3 sequence: CASRQQGNTEAFF. The CDR3 DNA follows: TGTGCCAGCAGGCAACAGGGGAACACTGAAGCTTTCTTT.

This clonotype has a handful of counts. The chain combines TRBV9 with TRBJ1-2; D unclear. In germline, CDR1 is SGDLS, CDR2 YYNGEE. The ends were cut back, 4 bases at V and 7 bases at J, with 11 bases in the middle. The CDR3 runs to 12 residues. CDR3 loop: CASSSGDRGYTF. CDR3 sequence (DNA): TGTGCCAGCAGCTCCGGGGATCGTGGCTACACCTTC.

The table lists this clonotype with many counts. The chain has TRBV24-1 and TRBJ2-5, with D hard to call. Trimming removed 10 bases from V and 3 bases from J, with 8 bases in between. Germline CDR1 and CDR2: KGHDR and SFDVKD. CDR3 length: 11 amino acids. The CDR3 reads CATREKETQYF. The CDR3 region has the DNA TGTGCCACTAGGGAAAAAGAGACCCAGTACTTC.

The CDR3 region is CASSLGRRTSGSSGYEQYF. CDR3 nucleotide sequence: TGTGCCAGCAGCTTAGGGCGCCGGACTAGCGGGAGTTCGGGCTACGAGCAGTACTTC. The chain recombines TRBV11-2 with TRBJ2-7; 13 nucleotides match TRBD2. Germline V gene sequence: CDR1 SGHAT, CDR2 FQNNGV. CDR3 length: 19 residues. V dropped 1 base and J dropped 3; count of bases not matched to a gene: 12.

This chain uses TRBV9 with TRBJ2-3; D remains unclear. This CDR3 is built from 15 residues. Germline assignment: CDR1 SGDLS and CDR2 YYNGEE. V lost 0 bases and J 0 bases, leaving 8 bases between the germline ends. For the CDR3, the DNA is TGTGCCAGCAGCGTAGTACAGACTAGCACAGATACGCAGTATTTT. Its protein product is CASSVVQTSTDTQYF.

This clonotype was found many times. The chain has TRBV20-1 and TRBJ1-5; no firm D call. Germline V gene data show CDR1 as DFQATT and CDR2 as SNEGSKA (reference sequence). V was pared by 2 bases and J by 6 bases, with 17 bases between. The CDR3 length is 15 residues. The CDR3: CSARPHGRESQPQHF. The CDR3 coding sequence is TGCAGTGCTAGACCCCACGGGAGGGAAAGTCAGCCCCAGCATTTT.

In regard to this clonotype: A read error may explain this, as a much larger clone is one base away. The chain links TRBV7-9 to TRBJ2-5; D is possibly TRBD1 or TRBD2 (6 bases each). This CDR3 region has 14 residues. Germline loops: CDR1 SEHNR, CDR2 FQNEAQ (reference sequence). The DNA for the CDR3 is TGTGTCAGCAGCTCCGGACTACAGGGTGAGACCCAGTACTTC. Translation: CVSSSGLQGETQYF. The whole variable domain, remainder taken from reference TRBV7-9 and TRBJ2-5, is DTGVSQNPRHKITKRGQNVTFRCDPISEHNRLYWYRQTLGQGPEFLTYFQNEAQLEKSRLLSDRFSAERPKGSFSTLEIQRTEQGDSAMYLCVSSSGLQGETQYFGPGTRLLVL.